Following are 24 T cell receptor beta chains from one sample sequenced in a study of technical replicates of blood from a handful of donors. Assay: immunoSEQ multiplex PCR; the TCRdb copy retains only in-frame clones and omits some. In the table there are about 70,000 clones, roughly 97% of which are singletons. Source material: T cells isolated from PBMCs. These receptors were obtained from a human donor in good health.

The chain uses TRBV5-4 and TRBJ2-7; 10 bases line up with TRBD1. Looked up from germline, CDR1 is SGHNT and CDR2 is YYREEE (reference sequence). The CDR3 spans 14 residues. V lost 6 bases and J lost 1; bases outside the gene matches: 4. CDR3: CASIPGQGSYEQYF. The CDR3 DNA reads TGTGCCAGCATCCCGGGACAGGGGTCCTACGAGCAGTACTTC.

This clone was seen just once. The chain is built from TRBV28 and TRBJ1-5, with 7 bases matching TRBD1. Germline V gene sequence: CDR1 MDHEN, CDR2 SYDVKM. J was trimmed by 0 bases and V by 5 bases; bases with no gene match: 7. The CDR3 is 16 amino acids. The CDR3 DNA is TGTGCCAGCAGTCCCGCGGGACAGCTTAGCAATCAGCCCCAGCATTTT. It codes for CASSPAGQLSNQPQHF.

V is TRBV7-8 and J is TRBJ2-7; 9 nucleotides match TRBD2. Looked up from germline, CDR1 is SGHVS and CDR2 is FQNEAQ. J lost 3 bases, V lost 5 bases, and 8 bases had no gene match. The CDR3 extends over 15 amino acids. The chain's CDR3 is CASSLASGVIYEQYF. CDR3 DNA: TGTGCCAGCAGCCTGGCTAGCGGGGTGATCTACGAGCAGTACTTC.

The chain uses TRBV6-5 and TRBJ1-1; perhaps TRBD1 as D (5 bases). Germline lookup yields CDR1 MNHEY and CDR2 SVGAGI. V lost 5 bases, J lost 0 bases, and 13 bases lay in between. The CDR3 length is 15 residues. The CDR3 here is CASSAGGVMNTEAFF. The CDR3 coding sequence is TGTGCCAGCAGTGCGGGGGGGGTTATGAACACTGAAGCTTTCTTT.

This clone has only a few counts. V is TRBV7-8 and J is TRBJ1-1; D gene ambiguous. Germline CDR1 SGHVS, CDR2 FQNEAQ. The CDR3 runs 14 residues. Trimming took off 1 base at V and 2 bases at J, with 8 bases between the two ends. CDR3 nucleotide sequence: TGTGCCAGCAGCTTAGTGGTGGCAAACACTGAAGCTTTCTTT. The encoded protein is CASSLVVANTEAFF.

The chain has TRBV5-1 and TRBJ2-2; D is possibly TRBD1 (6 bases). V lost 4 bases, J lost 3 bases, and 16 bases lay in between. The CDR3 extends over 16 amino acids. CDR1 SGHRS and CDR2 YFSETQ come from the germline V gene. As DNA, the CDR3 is TGCGCCAGCAGCCTCCAGGGGCTGGGGGACACCGGGGAGCTGTTTTTT. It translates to CASSLQGLGDTGELFF.

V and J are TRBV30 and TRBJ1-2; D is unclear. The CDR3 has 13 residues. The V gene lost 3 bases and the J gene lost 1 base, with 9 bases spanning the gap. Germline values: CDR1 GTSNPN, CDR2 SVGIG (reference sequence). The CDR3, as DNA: TGTGCCTGGAGCCCCGGGGTTAACTATGGCTACACCTTC. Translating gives CAWSPGVNYGYTF.

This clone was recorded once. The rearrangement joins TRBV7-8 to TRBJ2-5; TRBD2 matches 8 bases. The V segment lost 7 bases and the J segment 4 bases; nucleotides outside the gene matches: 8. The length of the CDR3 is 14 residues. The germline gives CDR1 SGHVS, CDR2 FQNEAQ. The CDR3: CASKERGPGETQYF. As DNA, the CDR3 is TGTGCCAGCAAGGAGCGGGGGCCGGGAGAGACCCAGTACTTC.

The CDR3 reads CASSVTGSGANVLTF. In DNA, the CDR3 is TGTGCCAGCAGCGTTACAGGGTCTGGGGCCAACGTCCTGACTTTC. The chain couples TRBV9 to TRBJ2-6; perhaps TRBD1 as D (6 bases). V lost 2 bases and J 1 base, leaving 7 bases between the germline ends. The CDR3 extends over 15 amino acids. The germline gives CDR1 SGDLS, CDR2 YYNGEE. The full variable domain, with the rest looked up from reference TRBV9 and TRBJ2-6, is DSGVTQTPKHLITATGQRVTLRCSPRSGDLSVYWYQQSLDQGLQFLIQYYNGEERAKGNILERFSAQQFPDLHSELNLSSLELGDSALYFCASSVTGSGANVLTFGAGSRLTVL.

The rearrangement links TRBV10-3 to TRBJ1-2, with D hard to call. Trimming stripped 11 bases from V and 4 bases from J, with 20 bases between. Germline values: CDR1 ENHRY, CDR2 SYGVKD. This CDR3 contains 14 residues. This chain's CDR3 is CASAPGPMFYGYTF. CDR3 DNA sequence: TGTGCCTCCGCTCCGGGTCCCATGTTCTATGGCTACACCTTC.

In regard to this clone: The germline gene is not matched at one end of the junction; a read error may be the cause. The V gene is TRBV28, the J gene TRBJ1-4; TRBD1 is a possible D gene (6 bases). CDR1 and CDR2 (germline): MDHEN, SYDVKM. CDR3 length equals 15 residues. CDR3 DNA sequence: TGTGCCAGCAGATCCTACGGGACAACGAATGAAAAACTGTTTTTT. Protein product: CASRSYGTTNEKLFF.

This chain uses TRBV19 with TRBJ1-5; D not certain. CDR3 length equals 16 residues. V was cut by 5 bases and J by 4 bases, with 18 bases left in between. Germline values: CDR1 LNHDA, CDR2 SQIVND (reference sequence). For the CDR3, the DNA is TGTGCCAGTAGTCCCATCCGACGGGGTGGGAATCAGCCCCAGCATTTT. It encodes CASSPIRRGGNQPQHF.

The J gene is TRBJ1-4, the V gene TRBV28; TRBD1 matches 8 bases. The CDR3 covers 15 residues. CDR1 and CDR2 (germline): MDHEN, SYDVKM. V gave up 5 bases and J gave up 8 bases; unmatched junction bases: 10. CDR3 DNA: TGTGCCAGCAGTCCACTTACAGGGGGATTAGAAAAACTGTTTTTT. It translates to CASSPLTGGLEKLFF.

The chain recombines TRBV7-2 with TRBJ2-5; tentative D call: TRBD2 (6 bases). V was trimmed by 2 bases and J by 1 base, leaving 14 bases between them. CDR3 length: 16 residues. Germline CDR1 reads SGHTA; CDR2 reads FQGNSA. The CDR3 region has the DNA TGTGCCAGCAGCTTAAACGGCGGGACGTTCCAAGAGACCCAGTACTTC. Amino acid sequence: CASSLNGGTFQETQYF.

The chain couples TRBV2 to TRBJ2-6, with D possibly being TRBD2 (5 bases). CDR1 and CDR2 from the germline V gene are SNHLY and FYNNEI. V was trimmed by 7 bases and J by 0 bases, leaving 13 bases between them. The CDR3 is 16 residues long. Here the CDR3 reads CASTSGSYSGANVLTF. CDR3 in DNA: TGTGCCAGCACGTCGGGATCGTACTCTGGGGCCAACGTCCTGACTTTC.

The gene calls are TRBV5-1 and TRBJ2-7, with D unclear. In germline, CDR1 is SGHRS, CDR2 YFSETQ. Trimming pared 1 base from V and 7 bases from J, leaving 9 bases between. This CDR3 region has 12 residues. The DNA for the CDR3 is TGCGCCAGCAGCTTGTCCGAAGCTGAGCAGTACTTC. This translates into CASSLSEAEQYF.

The CDR3 region has the DNA TGTGCCAGCAGATACCGGGACAGGGACTTTTATGGCTACACCTTC. Protein product: CASRYRDRDFYGYTF. This chain uses TRBV28 with TRBJ1-2, with 9 nucleotides matching TRBD1. V trimming: 6 bases; J trimming: 5 bases; junction bases outside the gene matches: 10. The CDR3 consists of 15 residues. Germline V gene sequence: CDR1 MDHEN, CDR2 SYDVKM.

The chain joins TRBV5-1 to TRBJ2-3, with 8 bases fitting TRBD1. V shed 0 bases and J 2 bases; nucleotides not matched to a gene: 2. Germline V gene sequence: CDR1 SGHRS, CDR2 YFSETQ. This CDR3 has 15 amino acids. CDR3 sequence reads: CASSLAGQDTDTQYF. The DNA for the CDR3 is TGCGCCAGCAGCTTGGCGGGACAGGACACAGATACGCAGTATTTT.

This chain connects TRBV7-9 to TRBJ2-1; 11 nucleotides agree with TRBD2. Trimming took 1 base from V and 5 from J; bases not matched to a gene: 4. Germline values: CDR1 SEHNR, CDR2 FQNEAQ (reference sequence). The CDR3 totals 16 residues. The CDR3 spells CASSLDPGLADNEQFF. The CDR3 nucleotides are TGTGCCAGCAGCTTAGACCCGGGACTAGCGGACAATGAGCAGTTCTTC.

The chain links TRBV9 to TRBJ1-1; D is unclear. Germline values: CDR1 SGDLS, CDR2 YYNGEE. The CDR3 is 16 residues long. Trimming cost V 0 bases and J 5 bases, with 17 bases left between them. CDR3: CASSVGVSSSTTEAFF. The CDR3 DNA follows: TGTGCCAGCAGCGTAGGCGTGAGTTCCTCTACGACTGAAGCTTTCTTT.

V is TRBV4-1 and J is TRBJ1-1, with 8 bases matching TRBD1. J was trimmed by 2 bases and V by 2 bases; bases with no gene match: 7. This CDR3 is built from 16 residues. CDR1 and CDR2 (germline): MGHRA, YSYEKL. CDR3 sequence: CASSQNPGQVNTEAFF. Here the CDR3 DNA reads TGCGCCAGCAGCCAAAACCCGGGACAGGTAAACACTGAAGCTTTCTTT.

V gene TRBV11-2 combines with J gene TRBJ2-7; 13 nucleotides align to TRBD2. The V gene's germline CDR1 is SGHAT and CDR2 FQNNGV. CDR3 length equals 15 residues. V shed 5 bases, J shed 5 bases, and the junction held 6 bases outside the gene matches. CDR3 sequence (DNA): TGTGCCAGCAGCCGGACTAGCGGGAGAACGGACGAGCAGTACTTC. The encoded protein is CASSRTSGRTDEQYF.

CDR3 coding DNA: TGTGCCAGCAGTCTACAGGTCCCTGAAGCTTTCTTT. Its translation is CASSLQVPEAFF. The chain uses TRBV28 and TRBJ1-1; maybe TRBD1 (5 bases). V dropped 5 bases and J dropped 6 bases, with 10 bases sitting between them. The CDR3 has 12 residues. CDR1 MDHEN and CDR2 SYDVKM come from the germline V gene.

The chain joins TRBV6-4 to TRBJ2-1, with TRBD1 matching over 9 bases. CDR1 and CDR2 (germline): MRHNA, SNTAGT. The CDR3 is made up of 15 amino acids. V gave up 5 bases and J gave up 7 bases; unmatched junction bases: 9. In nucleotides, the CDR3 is TGTGCCAGCAGTCCGGGACAGGGATCTTCTAATGAGCAGTTCTTC. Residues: CASSPGQGSSNEQFF.